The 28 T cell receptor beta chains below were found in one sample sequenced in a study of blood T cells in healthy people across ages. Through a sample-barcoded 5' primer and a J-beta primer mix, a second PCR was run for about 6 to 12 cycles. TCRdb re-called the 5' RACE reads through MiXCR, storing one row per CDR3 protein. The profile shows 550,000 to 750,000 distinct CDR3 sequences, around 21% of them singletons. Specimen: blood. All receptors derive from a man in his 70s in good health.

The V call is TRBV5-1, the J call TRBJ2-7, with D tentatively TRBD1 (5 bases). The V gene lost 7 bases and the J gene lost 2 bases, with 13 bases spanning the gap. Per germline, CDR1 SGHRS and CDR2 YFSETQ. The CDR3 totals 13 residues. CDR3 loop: CASAPDRAYEQYF. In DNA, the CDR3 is TGCGCCAGCGCTCCCGACAGAGCCTACGAGCAGTACTTC.

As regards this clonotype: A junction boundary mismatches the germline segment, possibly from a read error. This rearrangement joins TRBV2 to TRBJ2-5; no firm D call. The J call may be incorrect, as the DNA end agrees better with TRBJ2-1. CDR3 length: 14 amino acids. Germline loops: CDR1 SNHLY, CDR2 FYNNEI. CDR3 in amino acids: CASNPELSDNEQFF. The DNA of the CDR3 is TGCGCCAGCAACCCGGAGTTGTCCGACAATGAGCAGTTCTTC.

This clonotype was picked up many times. Written as DNA, the CDR3 is TGTGCCAGCAGTTCCATGGGCCTAGAGGACTACGAGCAGTACTTC. This encodes CASSSMGLEDYEQYF. This sequence joins TRBV27 and TRBJ2-7; D gene unclear. This CDR3 contains 15 residues. CDR1 and CDR2 (germline): MNHEY, SMNVEV (reference sequence). Trimming removed 4 bases at V and 3 bases at J, with 16 bases between.

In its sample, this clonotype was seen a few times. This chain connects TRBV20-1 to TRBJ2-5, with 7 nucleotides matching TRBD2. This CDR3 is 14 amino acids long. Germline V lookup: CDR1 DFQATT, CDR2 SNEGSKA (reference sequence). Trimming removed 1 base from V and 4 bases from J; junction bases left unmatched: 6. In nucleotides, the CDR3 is TGCAGTGCTAGAGTCTTGGGAGGGTTAGAGACCCAGTACTTC. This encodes CSARVLGGLETQYF.

The CDR3 coding sequence is TGTGCCAGCAGTTACGGGACAGGGGCCTTTACCTTC. It is translated as CASSYGTGAFTF. The chain couples TRBV6-5 to TRBJ1-2, with 10 nucleotides matching TRBD1. The CDR3 runs 12 residues. CDR1 is MNHEY and CDR2 is SVGAGI in the germline V gene. V gave up 2 bases and J gave up 14 bases; unmatched junction bases: 5.

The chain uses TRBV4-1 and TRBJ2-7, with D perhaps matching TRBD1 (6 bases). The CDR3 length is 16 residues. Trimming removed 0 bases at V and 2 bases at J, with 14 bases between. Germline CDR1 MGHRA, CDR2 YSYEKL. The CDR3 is CASSQDFQGKAYEQYF. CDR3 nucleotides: TGCGCCAGCAGCCAAGATTTCCAGGGGAAGGCCTACGAGCAGTACTTC.

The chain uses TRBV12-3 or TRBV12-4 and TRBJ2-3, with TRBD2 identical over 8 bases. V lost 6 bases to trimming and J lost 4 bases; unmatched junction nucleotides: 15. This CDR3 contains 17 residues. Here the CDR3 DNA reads TGTGCCAGCAGGTCCCCGGCGGGGGGAGTACGGGCAGATACGCAGTATTTT. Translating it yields CASRSPAGGVRADTQYF.

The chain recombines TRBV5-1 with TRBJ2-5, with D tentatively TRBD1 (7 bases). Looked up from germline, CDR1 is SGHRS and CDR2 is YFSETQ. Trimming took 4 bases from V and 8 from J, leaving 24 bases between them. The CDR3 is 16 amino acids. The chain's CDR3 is CASSKGQATRLDTQYF. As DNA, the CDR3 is TGCGCCAGCAGCAAAGGACAGGCGACTAGGTTGGATACCCAGTACTTC.

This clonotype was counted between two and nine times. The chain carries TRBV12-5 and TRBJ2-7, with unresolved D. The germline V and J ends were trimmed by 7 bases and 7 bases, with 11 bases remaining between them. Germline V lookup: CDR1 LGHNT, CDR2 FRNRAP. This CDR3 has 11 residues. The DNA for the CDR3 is TGTGCTAGTGCCCTCGTGGGGGAGCAGTACTTC. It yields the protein CASALVGEQYF. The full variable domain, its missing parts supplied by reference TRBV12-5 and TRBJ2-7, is DARVTQTPRHKVTEMGQEVTMRCQPILGHNTVFWYRQTMMQGLELLAYFRNRAPLDDSGMPKDRFSAEMPDATLATLKIQPSEPRDSAVYFCASALVGEQYFGPGTRLTVT.

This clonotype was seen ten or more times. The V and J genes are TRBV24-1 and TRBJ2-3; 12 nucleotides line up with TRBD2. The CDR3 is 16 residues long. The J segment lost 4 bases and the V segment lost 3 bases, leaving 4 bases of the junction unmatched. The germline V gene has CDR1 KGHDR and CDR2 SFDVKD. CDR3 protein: CATSDPSGRAADTQYF. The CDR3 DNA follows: TGTGCCACCAGTGATCCTAGCGGGAGGGCAGCAGATACGCAGTATTTT.

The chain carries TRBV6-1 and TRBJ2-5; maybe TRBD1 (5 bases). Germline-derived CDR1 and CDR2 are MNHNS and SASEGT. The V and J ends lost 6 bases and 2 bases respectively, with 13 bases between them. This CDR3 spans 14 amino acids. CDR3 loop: CASRWGQAQETQYF. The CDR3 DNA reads TGTGCCAGCAGATGGGGCCAGGCTCAAGAGACCCAGTACTTC.

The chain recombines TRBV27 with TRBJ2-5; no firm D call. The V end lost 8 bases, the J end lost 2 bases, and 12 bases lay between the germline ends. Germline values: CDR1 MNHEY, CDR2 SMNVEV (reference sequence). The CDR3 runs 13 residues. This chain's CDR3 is CASRRGSQETQYF. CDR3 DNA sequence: TGTGCCAGCCGTCGAGGCAGTCAAGAGACCCAGTACTTC.

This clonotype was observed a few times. Written as DNA, the CDR3 is TGCAGCGTTAAGGGGGGGAGTAAACACGCCGGGGAGCTGTTTTTT. Translation: CSVKGGSKHAGELFF. J is TRBJ2-2 and V is TRBV29-1, with D possibly being TRBD2 (7 bases). Germline loops: CDR1 SQVTM, CDR2 ANQGSEA. V lost 5 bases and J lost 6, with 19 bases in between. The CDR3 has 15 amino acids.

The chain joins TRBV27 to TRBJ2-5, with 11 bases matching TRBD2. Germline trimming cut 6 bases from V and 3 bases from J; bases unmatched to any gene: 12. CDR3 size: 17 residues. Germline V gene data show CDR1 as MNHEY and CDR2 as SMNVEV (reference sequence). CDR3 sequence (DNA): TGTGCCAGCAGCTTTACCTCTGCTAGCGGGAGGAAAGAGACCCAGTACTTC. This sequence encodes CASSFTSASGRKETQYF.

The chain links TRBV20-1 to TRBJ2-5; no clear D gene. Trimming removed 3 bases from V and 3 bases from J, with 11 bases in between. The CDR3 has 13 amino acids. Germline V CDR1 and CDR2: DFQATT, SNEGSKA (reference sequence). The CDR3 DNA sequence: TGCAGTGCTAGGGTGAAGCCAAAAGAGACCCAGTACTTC. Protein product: CSARVKPKETQYF.

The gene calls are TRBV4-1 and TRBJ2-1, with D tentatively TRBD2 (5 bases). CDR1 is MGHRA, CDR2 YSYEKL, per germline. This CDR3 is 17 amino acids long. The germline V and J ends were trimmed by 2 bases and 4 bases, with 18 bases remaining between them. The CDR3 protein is CASSQRRGSAEYNEQFF. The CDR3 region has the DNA TGCGCCAGCAGCCAAAGGAGAGGGTCTGCCGAGTACAATGAGCAGTTCTTC.

The DNA for the CDR3 is TGCAGTGCCACATCCCCCTTAACTAGCGGGGGAACCTACGAGCAGTACTTC. Translation gives CSATSPLTSGGTYEQYF. The rearrangement links TRBV20-1 to TRBJ2-7; 11 nucleotides match TRBD2. Looked up from germline, CDR1 is DFQATT and CDR2 is SNEGSKA (reference sequence). The trim removed 6 bases at V and 2 bases at J, leaving 15 bases unmatched. The CDR3 totals 17 residues.

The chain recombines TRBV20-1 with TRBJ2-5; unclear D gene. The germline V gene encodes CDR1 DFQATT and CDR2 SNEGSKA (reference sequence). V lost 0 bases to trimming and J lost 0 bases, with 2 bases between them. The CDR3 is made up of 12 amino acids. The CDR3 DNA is TGCAGTGCTAGAGATTACCAAGAGACCCAGTACTTC. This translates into CSARDYQETQYF.

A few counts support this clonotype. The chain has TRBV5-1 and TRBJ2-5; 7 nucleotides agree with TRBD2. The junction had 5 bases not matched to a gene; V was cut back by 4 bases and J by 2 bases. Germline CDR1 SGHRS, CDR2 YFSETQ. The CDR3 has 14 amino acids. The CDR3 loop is CASSGYGGQETQYF. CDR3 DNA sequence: TGCGCCAGCAGCGGGTACGGGGGGCAAGAGACCCAGTACTTC.

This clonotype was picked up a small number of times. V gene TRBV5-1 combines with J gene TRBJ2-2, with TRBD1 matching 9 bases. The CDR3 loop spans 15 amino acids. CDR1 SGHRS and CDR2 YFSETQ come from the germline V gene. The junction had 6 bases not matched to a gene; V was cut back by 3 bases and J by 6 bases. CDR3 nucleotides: TGCGCCAGCAGCTCTGGCGGACAGGGGTCCGGGGAGCTGTTTTTT. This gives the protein CASSSGGQGSGELFF.

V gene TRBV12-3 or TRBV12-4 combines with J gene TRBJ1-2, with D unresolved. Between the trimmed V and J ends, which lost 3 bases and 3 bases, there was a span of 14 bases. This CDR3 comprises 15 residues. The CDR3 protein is CASSFAPARYYGYTF. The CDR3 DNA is TGTGCCAGCAGTTTTGCCCCGGCTAGATACTATGGCTACACCTTC.

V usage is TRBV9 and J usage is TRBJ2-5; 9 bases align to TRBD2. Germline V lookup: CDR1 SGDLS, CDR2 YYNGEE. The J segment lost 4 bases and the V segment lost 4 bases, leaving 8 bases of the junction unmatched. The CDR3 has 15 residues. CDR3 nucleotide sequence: TGTGCCAGCAGCCCTGCTAGCGGGACATCAGAGACCCAGTACTTC. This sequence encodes CASSPASGTSETQYF.

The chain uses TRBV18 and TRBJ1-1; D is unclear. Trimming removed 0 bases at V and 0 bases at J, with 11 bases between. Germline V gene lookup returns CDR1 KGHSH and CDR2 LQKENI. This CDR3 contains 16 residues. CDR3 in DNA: TGTGCCAGCTCACCACCCCGGGGTTCCATGAACACTGAAGCTTTCTTT. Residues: CASSPPRGSMNTEAFF.

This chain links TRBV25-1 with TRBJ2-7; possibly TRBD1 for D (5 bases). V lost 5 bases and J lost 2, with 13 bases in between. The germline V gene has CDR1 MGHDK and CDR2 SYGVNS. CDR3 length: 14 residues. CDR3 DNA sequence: TGTGCCAGCAGTATGGGGCGTAAAACCTACGAGCAGTACTTC. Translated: CASSMGRKTYEQYF.

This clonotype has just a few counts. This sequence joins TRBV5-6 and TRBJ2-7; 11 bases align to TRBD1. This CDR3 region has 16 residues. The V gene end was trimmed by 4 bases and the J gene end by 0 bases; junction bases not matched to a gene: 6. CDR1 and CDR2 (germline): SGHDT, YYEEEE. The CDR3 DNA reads TGTGCCAGCAGCCTCCTGGGACAGGGGGTCTCCTACGAGCAGTACTTC. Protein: CASSLLGQGVSYEQYF.

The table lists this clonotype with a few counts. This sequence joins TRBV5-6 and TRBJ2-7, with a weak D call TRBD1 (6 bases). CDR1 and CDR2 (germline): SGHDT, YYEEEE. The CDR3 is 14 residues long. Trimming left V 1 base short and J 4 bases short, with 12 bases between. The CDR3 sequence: CASSLSGGRYEQYF. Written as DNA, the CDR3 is TGTGCCAGCAGCTTGTCTGGGGGCAGATACGAGCAGTACTTC. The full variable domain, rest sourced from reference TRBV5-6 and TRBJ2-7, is DAGVTQSPTHLIKTRGQQVTLRCSPKSGHDTVSWYQQALGQGPQFIFQYYEEEERQRGNFPDRFSGHQFPNYSSELNVNALLLGDSALYLCASSLSGGRYEQYFGPGTRLTVT.

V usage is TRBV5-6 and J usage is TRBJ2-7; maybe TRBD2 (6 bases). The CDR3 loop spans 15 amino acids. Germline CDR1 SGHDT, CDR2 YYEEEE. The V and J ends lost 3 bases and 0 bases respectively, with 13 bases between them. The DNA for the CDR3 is TGTGCCAGCAGCTGGTCTAGCGTGAGCTCCTACGAGCAGTACTTC. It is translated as CASSWSSVSSYEQYF.

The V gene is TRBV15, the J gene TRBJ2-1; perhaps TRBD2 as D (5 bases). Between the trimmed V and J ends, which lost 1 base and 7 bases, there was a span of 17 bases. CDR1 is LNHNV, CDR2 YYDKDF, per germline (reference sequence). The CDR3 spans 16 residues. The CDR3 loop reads CATSRGSSLLANEQFF. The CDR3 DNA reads TGTGCCACCAGCAGAGGTTCGTCCCTGCTAGCTAATGAGCAGTTCTTC.